The source of this T cell receptor (beta chain) is a study of blood T cell repertoires in COVID-19. As for the study in general: The origin of the acute and convalescent COVID-19 samples was the United States, Italy and Spain. Nucleic acid was either cDNA or gDNA, and it came from T cells, B-cell-depleted T cells, or PBMCs.

V shed 7 bases, J shed 0 bases, and the junction held 3 bases outside the gene matches. CDR1 and CDR2 (germline): MDHEN, SYDVKM. CDR3 size: 13 residues. In the original processing: Amplification of reference gene primers was used by the study to estimate nucleated cell counts. Clones were sequenced by immunoSEQ multiplex PCR, and TCRdb holds only the in-frame ones, with some missing. V, J and clone size are taken as reported in that table, and D and trimming were inferred from the DNA itself. This sample has 400,000 or so clones, with about nine tenths found just once. This clone was picked up one time. The sample holds other DNA sequences that translate to the same CDR3. Followed over time, Seattle patients had been enrolled while infection was active.

The chain recombines TRBV28 with TRBJ2-7; 7 bases map to TRBD1. Sequencing was done on a sample of peripheral blood. This sequence was found in a woman between 35 and 50 years old with COVID-19, enrolled during active disease. The CDR3 spells CASTRDSSYEQYF. DNA of the CDR3: TGTGCCAGCACCAGGGACAGCTCCTACGAGCAGTACTTC.